The 15 T cell receptor beta chains listed next were all sequenced from one sample in a study of PD-1 blockade in mismatch repair-deficient tumors. Using immunoSEQ multiplex PCR, the repertoire was profiled, and TCRdb retains in-frame clones only, with some absent. Of 100,000 to 150,000 clones listed, roughly 86% were seen once; the top ten hold 13%. This material consisted of peripheral blood, taken 44 weeks after starting pembrolizumab. These receptors all come from an adult with mismatch repair-deficient cancer.

The chain uses TRBV30 and TRBJ2-7; D ambiguous. V lost 5 bases and J lost 2, with 13 bases in between. This CDR3 contains 13 residues. The V gene's germline CDR1 is GTSNPN and CDR2 SVGIG (reference sequence). This CDR3 reads CAWDGTQTYEQYF. DNA of the CDR3: TGTGCCTGGGATGGTACACAGACCTACGAGCAGTACTTC.

The chain recombines TRBV7-3 with TRBJ1-2, with TRBD1 identical over 7 bases. V was pared by 2 bases and J by 5 bases, with 11 bases of the junction left unmatched. Looked up from germline, CDR1 is SGHTA and CDR2 is FQGTGA. This CDR3 is built from 16 residues. CDR3 DNA sequence: TGTGCCAGCAGCTTAGGCCCCGTGGGACAGAATTATGGCTACACCTTC. As protein: CASSLGPVGQNYGYTF.

This sequence joins TRBV5-1 and TRBJ2-7; a weak D match, TRBD1 (6 bases). Germline V CDR1 and CDR2: SGHRS, YFSETQ. V was shortened by 7 bases and J by 4 bases, with 18 bases between the two germline ends. CDR3 length equals 14 residues. The CDR3 DNA sequence: TGCGCCAGCCACACAGGGATAGGGGCGTACGAGCAGTACTTC. Translating gives CASHTGIGAYEQYF.

The chain employs TRBV5-5 and TRBJ2-7; D gene uncertain. V lost 0 bases and J lost 0, with 13 bases in between. The CDR3 loop spans 16 amino acids. Per the germline V gene, CDR1 is SGHKS and CDR2 is YYEKEE (reference sequence). CDR3 protein: CASSLAPRVSSYEQYF. For the CDR3, the DNA is TGTGCCAGCAGCTTGGCCCCCCGAGTTTCCTCCTACGAGCAGTACTTC.

The chain joins TRBV2 to TRBJ1-1; D is unresolved. The CDR3 contains 13 residues. Germline V gives CDR1 SNHLY, CDR2 FYNNEI. Trimming removed 8 bases from V and 0 bases from J, with 10 bases in between. CDR3 loop: CASVPTMNTEAFF. In DNA, the CDR3 is TGTGCCAGCGTCCCAACCATGAACACTGAAGCTTTCTTT.

The CDR3 loop reads CASSISARERPYEQYF. CDR3 nucleotide sequence: TGTGCCAGTAGTATAAGCGCCCGGGAGCGTCCCTACGAGCAGTACTTC. V gene TRBV19 combines with J gene TRBJ2-7; maybe TRBD2 (6 bases). CDR3 size: 16 residues. CDR1 is LNHDA, CDR2 SQIVND, per germline (reference sequence). V gave up 2 bases and J gave up 2 bases, with 16 bases separating them.

The chain links TRBV7-9 to TRBJ2-3, with D maybe TRBD1 (7 bases). The CDR3 has 19 residues. The germline gives CDR1 SEHNR, CDR2 FQNEAQ (reference sequence). V was pared by 1 base and J by 0 bases, with 20 bases between. CDR3: CASSLGGANRGKSTDTQYF. CDR3 in DNA: TGTGCCAGCAGCTTAGGGGGGGCGAACAGGGGAAAAAGCACAGATACGCAGTATTTT.

The rearrangement links TRBV28 to TRBJ2-7; D is perhaps TRBD1 (6 bases). V shed 6 bases and J shed 3 bases, with 18 bases lying between them. This CDR3 is built from 15 residues. Germline V gene lookup returns CDR1 MDHEN and CDR2 SYDVKM. CDR3 DNA sequence: TGTGCCAGCAGCCCAGGGACACATATCGTCTACGAGCAGTACTTC. This translates into CASSPGTHIVYEQYF.

The CDR3 DNA sequence: TGCGCCAGCAGCCAATATTACGAGCGGGAGCGTATGGGCCCCTACGAGCAGTACTTC. It specifies CASSQYYERERMGPYEQYF. The rearrangement uses TRBV4-3 and TRBJ2-7, with 8 bases that match TRBD2. The CDR3 extends over 19 amino acids. The germline V gene encodes CDR1 LGHNA and CDR2 YSLEER. V was pared by 2 bases and J by 2 bases, with 17 bases of the junction left unmatched.

V gene TRBV2 combines with J gene TRBJ2-7; TRBD1 matches 8 bases. The junction had 7 bases not matched to a gene; V was cut back by 3 bases and J by 0 bases. The CDR3 contains 16 residues. Germline loops: CDR1 SNHLY, CDR2 FYNNEI. CDR3 bases: TGTGCCAGCAGTGATATAAGGGACAGGCGCTCCTACGAGCAGTACTTC. Translation gives CASSDIRDRRSYEQYF.

This clone was detected only once. The rearrangement links TRBV10-1 to TRBJ2-7, with 12 nucleotides matching TRBD2. V lost 5 bases and J lost 4; bases outside the gene matches: 6. Germline assignment: CDR1 WNHNN and CDR2 SYGVQD (reference sequence). CDR3 length: 15 residues. CDR3 region: CASSPGGTSGYEQYF. The CDR3 DNA is TGCGCCAGCAGTCCCGGAGGGACTAGCGGGTACGAGCAGTACTTC.

V gene TRBV29-1 combines with J gene TRBJ2-3; D is undetermined. Deletions cut 5 bases from V and 6 bases from J, with 6 bases between. CDR1 SQVTM and CDR2 ANQGSEA come from the germline V gene. The CDR3 spans 10 residues. CDR3 region: CSVRPDTQYF. CDR3 in DNA: TGCAGCGTTCGTCCGGATACGCAGTATTTT.

The V call is TRBV19, the J call TRBJ2-3, with TRBD1 matching 7 bases. This CDR3 spans 14 amino acids. V dropped 7 bases and J dropped 1; count of bases not matched to a gene: 5. Looked up from germline, CDR1 is LNHDA and CDR2 is SQIVND (reference sequence). The CDR3 loop reads CASTKTGGTDTQYF. The CDR3 DNA follows: TGTGCCAGTACCAAAACAGGGGGCACAGATACGCAGTATTTT.

The rearrangement joins TRBV28 to TRBJ2-7; D unclear. V lost 5 bases to trimming and J lost 9 bases, with 11 bases between them. The germline V gene has CDR1 MDHEN and CDR2 SYDVKM. The CDR3 is made up of 11 amino acids. In DNA, the CDR3 is TGTGCCAGCAGTCTCAATCGGAGGCAGTACTTC. This encodes CASSLNRRQYF. The entire variable domain, with the rest obtained from reference TRBV28 and TRBJ2-7, is as follows: DVKVTQSSRYLVKRTGEKVFLECVQDMDHENMFWYRQDPGLGLRLIYFSYDVKMKEKGDIPEGYSVSREKKERFSLILESASTNQTSMYLCASSLNRRQYFGPGTRLTVT.

The sample holds one count of this clone. Possible read error: a much larger clone is one base away. The chain carries TRBV27 and TRBJ2-3; 9 positions agree with TRBD2. V shed 5 bases, J shed 0 bases, and the junction held 3 bases outside the gene matches. CDR3 length: 15 amino acids. Per the germline V gene, CDR1 is MNHEY and CDR2 is SMNVEV (reference sequence). In nucleotides, the CDR3 is TGTGCCAGCAGTGACACTAGCGGGAGCACAGATACGCAGTATTTT. Residues: CASSDTSGSTDTQYF.